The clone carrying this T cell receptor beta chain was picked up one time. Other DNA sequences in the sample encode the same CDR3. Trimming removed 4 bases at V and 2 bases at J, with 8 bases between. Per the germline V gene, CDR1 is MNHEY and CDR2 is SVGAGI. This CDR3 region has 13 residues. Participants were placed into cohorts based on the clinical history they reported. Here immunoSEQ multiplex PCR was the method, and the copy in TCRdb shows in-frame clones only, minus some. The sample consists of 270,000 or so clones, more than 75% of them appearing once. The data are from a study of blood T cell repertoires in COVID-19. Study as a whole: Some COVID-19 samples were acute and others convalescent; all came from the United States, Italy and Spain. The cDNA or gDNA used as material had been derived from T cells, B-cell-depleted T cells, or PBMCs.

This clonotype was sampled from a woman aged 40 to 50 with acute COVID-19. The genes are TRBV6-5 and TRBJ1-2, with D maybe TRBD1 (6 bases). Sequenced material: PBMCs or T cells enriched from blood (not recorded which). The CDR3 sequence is CASSSQGNYGYTF. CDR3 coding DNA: TGTGCCAGCAGTTCCCAGGGGAACTATGGCTACACCTTC.